This TCR beta chain was found in a study of T cell responses to AZD1222 COVID-19 vaccine. Study observations and caveats: At baseline, seropositivity was found in only a handful of AZD1222 recipients. Unmutated variant regions are reportedly targeted by nearly half of spike-specific TCRs.

With respect to this clone: Its specificity is not known.

Pooling of second doses given at about 4 or about 12 weeks was done. V trimming: 5 bases; J trimming: 3 bases; junction bases outside the gene matches: 11. CDR3 length equals 16 residues. CDR1 and CDR2 from the germline V gene are MGHDK and SYGVNS. Here immunoSEQ multiplex PCR was the method, and the copy in TCRdb shows in-frame clones only, minus some. Here the sample spans more than 75,000 clones, about nine tenths being singletons. The V and J genes are TRBV25-1 and TRBJ2-7, with 9 bases aligning to TRBD1. This clonotype was obtained from an adult who received the AZD1222 COVID-19 vaccine. This specimen was peripheral blood, taken 28 days after the second AZD1222 dose. CDR3 loop: CASSRGQGRRSYEQYF. The CDR3, as DNA: TGTGCCAGCAGTCGAGGACAGGGGAGGAGAAGCTACGAGCAGTACTTC.